This entry describes one T cell receptor beta chain. The entry originates in a study of blood T cell repertoires in COVID-19. About the research overall: Some COVID-19 samples were acute and others convalescent; all came from the United States, Italy and Spain. T cells, B-cell-depleted T cells, or PBMCs supplied cDNA or gDNA.

Methods used by the authors: Reference gene primer amplification gave estimated nucleated cell counts. Here immunoSEQ multiplex PCR was the method, and the copy in TCRdb shows in-frame clones only, minus some. That table supplies the V and J calls and clone size; D and trimming were determined from the DNA. The sample contains roughly 100,000 clones, roughly 80% of which appear only once. Looked up from germline, CDR1 is SGHTA and CDR2 is FQGTGA. With V trimmed by 11 bases and J by 3 bases, 14 bases remained unmatched. CDR3 length equals 15 residues. The receptor was isolated from a man older than 75 with active or convalescent COVID-19. The sample taken for sequencing was peripheral blood. V gene TRBV7-3 combines with J gene TRBJ2-3; TRBD1 aligns across 7 bases. CDR3 bases: TGTGCCTCCTCCAGGGGGTCGGCCGCGACAGATACGCAGTATTTT. Its translation is CASSRGSAATDTQYF.